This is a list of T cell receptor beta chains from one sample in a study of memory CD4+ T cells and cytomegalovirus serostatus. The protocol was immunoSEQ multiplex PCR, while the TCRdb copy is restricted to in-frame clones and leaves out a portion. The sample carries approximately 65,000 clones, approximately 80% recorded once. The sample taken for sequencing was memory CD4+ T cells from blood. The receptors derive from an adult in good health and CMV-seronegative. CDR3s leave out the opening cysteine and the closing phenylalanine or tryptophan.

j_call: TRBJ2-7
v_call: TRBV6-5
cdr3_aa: ASRPTGNHEQY

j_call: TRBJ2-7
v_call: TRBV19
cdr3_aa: ASSMGLAESSYEQY

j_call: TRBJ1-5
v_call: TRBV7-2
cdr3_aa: ASRDDGSQPQH

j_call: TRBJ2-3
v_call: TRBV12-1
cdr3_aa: ASSSTGGSDTQY

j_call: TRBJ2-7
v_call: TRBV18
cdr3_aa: ASSPGVSYEQY

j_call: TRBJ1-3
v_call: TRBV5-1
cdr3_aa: ASSLTGTYSGNTIY

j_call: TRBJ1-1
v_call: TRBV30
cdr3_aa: AWSLQGAEAF

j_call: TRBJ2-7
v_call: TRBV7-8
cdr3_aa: ASSLAGDRGSSYEQY

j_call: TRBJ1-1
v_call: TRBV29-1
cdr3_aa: SVESPPRGGEAF

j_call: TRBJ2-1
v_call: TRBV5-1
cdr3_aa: ASSFGGSNEQF

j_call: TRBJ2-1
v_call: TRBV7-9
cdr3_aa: ASSTRTGPGGEQF

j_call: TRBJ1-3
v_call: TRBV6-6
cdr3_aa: ASSYSTVSGNTIY

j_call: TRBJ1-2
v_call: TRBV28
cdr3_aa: ASSSPAQGSGYGYT

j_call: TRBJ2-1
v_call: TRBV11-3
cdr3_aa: ASSLGIAGGPYNEQF

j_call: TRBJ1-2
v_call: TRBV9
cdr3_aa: ASSVAEYGYGYT

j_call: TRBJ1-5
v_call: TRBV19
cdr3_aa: ASSMGSNQPQH

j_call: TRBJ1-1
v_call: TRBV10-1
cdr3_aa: ASSLGQGSAEAF

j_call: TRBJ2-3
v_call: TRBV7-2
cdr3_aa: ASSLRLAETTDTQY

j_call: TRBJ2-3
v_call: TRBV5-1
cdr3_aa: ASSKPGASGPDTQY

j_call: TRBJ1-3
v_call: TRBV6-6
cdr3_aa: ASSGTDSGNTIY

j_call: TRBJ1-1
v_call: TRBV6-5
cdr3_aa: ATVGRVNTEAF

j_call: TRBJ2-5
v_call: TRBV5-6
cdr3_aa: ASSTWVTETQY

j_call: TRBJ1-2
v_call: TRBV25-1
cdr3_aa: ASSAKNYGYT

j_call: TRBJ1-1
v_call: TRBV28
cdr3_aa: ASSLPGQALIMNTEAF

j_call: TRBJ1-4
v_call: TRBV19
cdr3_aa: ASSTLPGLGEKLF

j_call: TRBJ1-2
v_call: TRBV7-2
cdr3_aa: ASSGRTGNYGYT

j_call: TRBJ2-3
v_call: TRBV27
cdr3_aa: ASRRADYTDTQY

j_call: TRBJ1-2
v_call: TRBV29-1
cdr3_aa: SVRTGGNYGYT

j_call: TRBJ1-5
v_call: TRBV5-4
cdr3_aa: ASSPPGQGLSNQPQH